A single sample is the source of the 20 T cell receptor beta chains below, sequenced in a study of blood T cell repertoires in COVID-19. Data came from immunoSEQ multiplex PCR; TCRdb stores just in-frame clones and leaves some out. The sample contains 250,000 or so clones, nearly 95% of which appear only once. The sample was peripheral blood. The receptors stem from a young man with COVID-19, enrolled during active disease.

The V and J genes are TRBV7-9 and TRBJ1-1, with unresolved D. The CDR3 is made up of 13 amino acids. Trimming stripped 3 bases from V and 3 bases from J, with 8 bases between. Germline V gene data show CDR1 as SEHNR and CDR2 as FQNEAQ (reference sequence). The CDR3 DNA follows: TGTGCCAGCAGCTTTGAAGAGGACACTGAAGCTTTCTTT. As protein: CASSFEEDTEAFF.

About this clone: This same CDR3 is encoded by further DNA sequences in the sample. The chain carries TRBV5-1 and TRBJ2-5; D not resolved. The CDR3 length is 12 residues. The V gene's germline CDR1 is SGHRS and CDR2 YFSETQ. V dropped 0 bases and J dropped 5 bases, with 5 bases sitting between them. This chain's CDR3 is CASSLARETQYF. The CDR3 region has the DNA TGCGCCAGCAGCTTGGCTAGGGAGACCCAGTACTTC.

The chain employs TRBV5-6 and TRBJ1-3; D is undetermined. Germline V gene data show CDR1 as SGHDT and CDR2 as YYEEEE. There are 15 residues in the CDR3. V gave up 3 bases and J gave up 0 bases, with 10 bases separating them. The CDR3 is CASSSKSHSGNTIYF. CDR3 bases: TGTGCCAGCAGCTCCAAATCCCACTCTGGAAACACCATATATTTT.

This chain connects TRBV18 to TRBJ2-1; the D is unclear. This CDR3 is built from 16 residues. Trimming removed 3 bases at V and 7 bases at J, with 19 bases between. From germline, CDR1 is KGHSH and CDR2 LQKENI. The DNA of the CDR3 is TGTGCCAGCTCACCGGTCCGGAGCCCGGCCCTTAATGAGCAGTTCTTC. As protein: CASSPVRSPALNEQFF. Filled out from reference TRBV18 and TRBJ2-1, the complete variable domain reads NAGVMQNPRHLVRRRGQEARLRCSPMKGHSHVYWYRQLPEEGLKFMVYLQKENIIDESGMPKERFSAEFPKEGPSILRIQQVVRGDSAAYFCASSPVRSPALNEQFFGPGTRLTVL.

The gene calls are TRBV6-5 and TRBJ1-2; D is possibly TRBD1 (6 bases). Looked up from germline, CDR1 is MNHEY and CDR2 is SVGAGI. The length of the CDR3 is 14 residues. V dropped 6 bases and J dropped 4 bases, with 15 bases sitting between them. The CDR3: CASRSKQGSYGYTF. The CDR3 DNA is TGTGCCAGCAGATCAAAACAGGGATCCTATGGCTACACCTTC.

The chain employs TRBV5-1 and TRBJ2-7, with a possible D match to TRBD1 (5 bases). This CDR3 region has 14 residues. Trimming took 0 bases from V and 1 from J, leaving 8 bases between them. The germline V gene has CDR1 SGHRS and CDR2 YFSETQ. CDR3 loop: CASSLGDSSYEQYF. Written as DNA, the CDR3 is TGCGCCAGCAGCTTGGGTGACAGTTCCTACGAGCAGTACTTC.

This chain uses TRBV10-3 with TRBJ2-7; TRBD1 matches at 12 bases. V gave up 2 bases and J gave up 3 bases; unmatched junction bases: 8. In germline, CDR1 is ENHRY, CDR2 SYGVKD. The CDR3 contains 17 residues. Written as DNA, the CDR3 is TGTGCCATCAGTGAGCCACCGGGACAGGGGGCTGTCTACGAGCAGTACTTC. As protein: CAISEPPGQGAVYEQYF.

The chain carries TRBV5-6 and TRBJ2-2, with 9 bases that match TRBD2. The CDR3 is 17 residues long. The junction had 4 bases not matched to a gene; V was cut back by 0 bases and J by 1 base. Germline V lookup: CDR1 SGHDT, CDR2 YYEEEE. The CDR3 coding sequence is TGTGCCAGCAGCTTGGGGGCGACTAGCGGGAACACCGGGGAGCTGTTTTTT. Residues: CASSLGATSGNTGELFF.

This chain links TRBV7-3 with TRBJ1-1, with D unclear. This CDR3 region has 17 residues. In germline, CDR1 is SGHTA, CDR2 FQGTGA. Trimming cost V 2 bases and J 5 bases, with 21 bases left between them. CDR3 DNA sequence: TGTGCCAGCAGCTTAGGCCCGTCTAGGACCCCGGGGACTGAAGCTTTCTTT. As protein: CASSLGPSRTPGTEAFF.

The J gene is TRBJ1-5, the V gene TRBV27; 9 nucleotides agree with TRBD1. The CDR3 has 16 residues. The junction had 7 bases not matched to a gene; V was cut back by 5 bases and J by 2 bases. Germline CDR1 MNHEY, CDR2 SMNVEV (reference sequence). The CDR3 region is CASSRNTGGGNQPQHF. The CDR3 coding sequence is TGTGCCAGCAGTCGAAATACAGGGGGCGGCAATCAGCCCCAGCATTTT.

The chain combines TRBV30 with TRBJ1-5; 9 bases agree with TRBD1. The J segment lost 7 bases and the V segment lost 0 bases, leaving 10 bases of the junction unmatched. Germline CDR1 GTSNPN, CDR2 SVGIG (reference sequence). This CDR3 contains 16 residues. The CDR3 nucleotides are TGTGCCTGGAGTGTACTTGGTACAGGGGGCGGACAGCCCCAGCATTTT. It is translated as CAWSVLGTGGGQPQHF.

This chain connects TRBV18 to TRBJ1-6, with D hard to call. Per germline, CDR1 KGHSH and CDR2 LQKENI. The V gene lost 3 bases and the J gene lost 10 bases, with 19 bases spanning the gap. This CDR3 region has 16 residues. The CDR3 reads CASSPESGAGVSPLHF. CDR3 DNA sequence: TGTGCCAGCTCACCTGAGAGTGGCGCAGGTGTCTCACCCCTCCACTTT. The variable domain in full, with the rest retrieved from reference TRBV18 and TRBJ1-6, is NAGVMQNPRHLVRRRGQEARLRCSPMKGHSHVYWYRQLPEEGLKFMVYLQKENIIDESGMPKERFSAEFPKEGPSILRIQQVVRGDSAAYFCASSPESGAGVSPLHFGNGTRLTVT.

The CDR3 DNA reads TGTGCCAGCAGCCTACGGACTCAGCCAGCCGAGCAGTACTTC. Encoded protein: CASSLRTQPAEQYF. The rearrangement links TRBV5-4 to TRBJ2-7, with D possibly matching TRBD2 (5 bases). Germline assignment: CDR1 SGHNT and CDR2 YYREEE (reference sequence). This CDR3 is built from 14 residues. V was clipped by 4 bases and J by 6 bases, with 17 bases between them.

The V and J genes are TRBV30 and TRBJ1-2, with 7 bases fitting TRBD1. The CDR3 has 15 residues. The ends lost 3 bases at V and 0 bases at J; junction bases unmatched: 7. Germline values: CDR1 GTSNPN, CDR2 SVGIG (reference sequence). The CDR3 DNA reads TGTGCCTGGAGCGCCGGACAGGCGGCTAACTATGGCTACACCTTC. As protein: CAWSAGQAANYGYTF.

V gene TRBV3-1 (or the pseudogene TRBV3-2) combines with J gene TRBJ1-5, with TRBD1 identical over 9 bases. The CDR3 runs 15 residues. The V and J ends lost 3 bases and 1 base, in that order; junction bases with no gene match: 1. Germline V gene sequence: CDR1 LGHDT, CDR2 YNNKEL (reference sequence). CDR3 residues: CASSQGTGSNQPQHF. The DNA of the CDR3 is TGTGCCAGCAGCCAGGGGACAGGGAGCAATCAGCCCCAGCATTTT.

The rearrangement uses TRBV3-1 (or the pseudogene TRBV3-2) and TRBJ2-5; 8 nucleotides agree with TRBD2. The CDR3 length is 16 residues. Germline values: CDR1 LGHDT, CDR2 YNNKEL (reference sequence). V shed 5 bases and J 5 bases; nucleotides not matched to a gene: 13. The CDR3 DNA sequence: TGTGCCAGCAGCTTTCAGGCGGTTCCGGGGGGGGAGACCCAGTACTTC. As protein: CASSFQAVPGGETQYF.

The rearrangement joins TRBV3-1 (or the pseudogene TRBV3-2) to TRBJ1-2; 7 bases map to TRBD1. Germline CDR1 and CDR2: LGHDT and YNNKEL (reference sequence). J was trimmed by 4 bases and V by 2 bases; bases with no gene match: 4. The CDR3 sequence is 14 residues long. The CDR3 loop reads CASSQTGVGYGYTF. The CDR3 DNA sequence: TGTGCCAGCAGCCAAACAGGGGTTGGCTATGGCTACACCTTC.

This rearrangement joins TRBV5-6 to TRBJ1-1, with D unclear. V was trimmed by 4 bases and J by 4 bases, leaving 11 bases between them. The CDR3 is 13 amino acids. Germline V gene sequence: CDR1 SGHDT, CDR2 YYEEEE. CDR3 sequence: CASSHYWSTEAFF. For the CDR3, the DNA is TGTGCCAGCAGCCACTATTGGAGCACTGAAGCTTTCTTT.

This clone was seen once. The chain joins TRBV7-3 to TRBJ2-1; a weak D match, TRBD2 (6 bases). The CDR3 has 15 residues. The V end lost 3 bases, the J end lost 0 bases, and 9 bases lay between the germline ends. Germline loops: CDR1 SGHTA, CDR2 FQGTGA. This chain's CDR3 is CASSFDGSSYNEQFF. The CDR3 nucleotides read TGTGCCAGCAGCTTTGACGGGAGCTCCTACAATGAGCAGTTCTTC.

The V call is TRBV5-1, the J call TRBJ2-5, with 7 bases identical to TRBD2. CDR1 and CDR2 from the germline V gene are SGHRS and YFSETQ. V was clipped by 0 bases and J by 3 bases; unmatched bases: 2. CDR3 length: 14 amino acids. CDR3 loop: CASSLEGGEETQYF. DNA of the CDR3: TGCGCCAGCAGCTTGGAGGGAGGGGAAGAGACCCAGTACTTC. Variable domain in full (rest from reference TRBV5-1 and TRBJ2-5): KAGVTQTPRYLIKTRGQQVTLSCSPISGHRSVSWYQQTPGQGLQFLFEYFSETQRNKGNFPGRFSGRQFSNSRSEMNVSTLELGDSALYLCASSLEGGEETQYFGPGTRLLVL.